This T cell receptor beta chain was identified in a study of blood T cell repertoires in COVID-19. The J segment lost 2 bases and the V segment lost 4 bases, leaving 7 bases of the junction unmatched. The CDR3 is 15 amino acids. Germline V gene lookup returns CDR1 SEHNR and CDR2 FQNEAQ (reference sequence). Clones were read by immunoSEQ multiplex PCR, and TCRdb kept only the in-frame ones, dropping some. The sample has under 250,000 clones, 80% to 95% seen once. The sequence derives from a man aged 25-40 years with COVID-19, enrolled during active disease. The chain has TRBV7-9 and TRBJ2-5; 7 bases agree with TRBD1. The sequencing sample was made of peripheral blood. CDR3 amino acids: CASSYTTGQQETQYF. The CDR3 DNA is TGTGCCAGCAGCTATACGACAGGGCAGCAAGAGACCCAGTACTTC.